This TCR beta chain was profiled in a study of identical twins. Findings and caveats of the study: Weaker excess twin sharing was observed in beta out-of-frame sequences.

TCRdb fed the 5' RACE reads into MiXCR, producing one record per CDR3 protein. The sample shows roughly 240,000 distinct CDR3 sequences, 5.5% to 7% of them seen only once. This clonotype showed up just a few times. Its antigen is still unknown. The germline V gene has CDR1 KGHDR and CDR2 SFDVKD. V was trimmed by 5 bases and J by 4 bases, leaving 17 bases between them. The CDR3 sequence is 15 residues long. This same sample was also part of a study on yellow fever vaccine responses in identical twins.

The sequencing sample was made of memory (CD45RO+) T cells sorted from blood. This receptor was identified in a woman under 30 in good health. The V and J genes are TRBV24-1 and TRBJ2-7, with TRBD1 as a possible D gene (6 bases). CDR3 loop: CATSGVGASIYEQYF. For the CDR3, the DNA is TGTGCCACCAGTGGGGTGGGGGCGTCTATTTACGAGCAGTACTTC.